These 32 T cell receptor beta chains share one sample of origin, sequenced in a study of post-analysis software for immune sequencing data. General study points: About 5 TRBV segments occurring more often in patients than controls included TRBV5-6, TRBV5-1 and TRBV20-1.

The antigens of these receptors remain unknown. Libraries were made from TCR beta cDNA, and they carried unique molecular identifiers. TCRdb ran MiXCR on the PCR reads and lists one entry per CDR3 protein. There are 170,000 or so distinct CDR3 sequences in the sample; roughly 31% occur only once, and approximately 1.5% lies in the top ten. What was sequenced was blood. These receptors all stem from a girl aged 5 to 17 with multiple sclerosis.

Comment on this clonotype: This may arise from a read error, as a much more abundant clone is one base away. The chain links TRBV20-1 to TRBJ2-1; D call uncertain. There are 14 residues in the CDR3. Looked up from germline, CDR1 is DFQATT and CDR2 is SNEGSKA (reference sequence). Trimming removed 8 bases at V and 6 bases at J, with 20 bases between. The CDR3 reads CSPGPEGRCNEQFF. The CDR3 nucleotides read TGCAGTCCCGGACCTGAAGGTCGATGCAATGAGCAGTTCTTC.

The chain combines TRBV9 with TRBJ1-5; TRBD1 might be the D (6 bases). CDR3 length: 15 residues. V was pared by 3 bases and J by 3 bases, with 13 bases between. CDR1 is SGDLS, CDR2 YYNGEE, per germline. The chain's CDR3 is CASSEQGKDNQPQHF. CDR3 in DNA: TGTGCCAGCAGCGAACAGGGTAAAGACAATCAGCCCCAGCATTTT.

Comment on this clonotype: Sequence at one end of the junction differs from germline and may be a read error. This chain connects TRBV7-8 to TRBJ2-1; TRBD2 agrees at 12 bases. Germline CDR1 SGHVS, CDR2 FQNEAQ. This CDR3 is built from 16 residues. The chain's CDR3 is CASSRLGGLAGNGQFF. The CDR3 DNA sequence: TGTGCCAGCAGTCGACTAGGGGGACTAGCGGGCAATGGGCAGTTCTTC.

As to this clonotype: This clone may be a read error of a much larger clone one base away. This sequence joins TRBV20-1 and TRBJ2-1, with TRBD2 matching over 8 bases. Germline-derived CDR1 and CDR2 are DFQATT and SNEGSKA (reference sequence). This CDR3 contains 14 residues. As DNA, the CDR3 is TGCAGTGCCAACGGGAGGGTCTCCTACAATGGGCAGTTCTTC. It translates to CSANGRVSYNGQFF.

About this clonotype itself: This may be a read error, as it is one base from a much larger clone. This chain uses TRBV4-1 with TRBJ2-7, with 9 bases identical to TRBD2. CDR1 is MGHRA, CDR2 YSYEKL, per germline. The CDR3 contains 14 residues. DNA of the CDR3: TGCGCCAGCAGCCCCCTAGCGGGACCCTACAAGCAGTACTTC. This codes for CASSPLAGPYKQYF.

This clonotype appeared many times. The gene calls are TRBV27 and TRBJ2-1; D is possibly TRBD2 (5 bases). This CDR3 is built from 14 residues. From germline, CDR1 is MNHEY and CDR2 SMNVEV (reference sequence). V was pared by 5 bases and J by 6 bases, with 14 bases between. The CDR3, as DNA: TGTGCCAGCAGTCCCTTGGCGGGCCCCAATGAGCAGTTCTTC. This gives the protein CASSPLAGPNEQFF.

Concerning this clonotype itself: One junction end does not reproduce the germline sequence, and a read error may be involved. The V call is TRBV28, the J call TRBJ1-5; D remains ambiguous. The CDR3 has 13 residues. CDR1 is MDHEN, CDR2 SYDVKM, per germline. The CDR3 region has the DNA TGCGTCAGCTATAGCGATAGCAATCAGCCCCAGCATTTT. It specifies CVSYSDSNQPQHF. Using reference TRBV28 and TRBJ1-5 for the parts outside the CDR3, the full variable domain is DVKVTQSSRYLVKRTGEKVFLECVQDMDHENMFWYRQDPGLGLRLIYFSYDVKMKEKGDIPEGYSVSREKKERFSLILESASTNQTSMYLCVSYSDSNQPQHFGDGTRLSIL.

This clonotype appeared many times. This chain joins TRBV29-1 and TRBJ2-5; D is perhaps TRBD1 (6 bases). The ends were cut back, 6 bases at V and 1 base at J, with 9 bases in the middle. This CDR3 has 12 residues. Germline CDR1 reads SQVTM; CDR2 reads ANQGSEA. CDR3 protein: CSVAGVQETQYF. The CDR3 bases are TGCAGCGTCGCAGGGGTCCAAGAGACCCAGTACTTC.

This clonotype was recorded at least ten times. This CDR3 reads CAISENWDNEQFF. In DNA form, the CDR3 reads TGTGCCATCAGCGAAAACTGGGACAATGAGCAGTTCTTC. The chain employs TRBV10-3 and TRBJ2-1; D is unresolved. From germline, CDR1 is ENHRY and CDR2 SYGVKD. Trimming left V 6 bases short and J 5 bases short, with 11 bases between. The CDR3 is 13 amino acids.

Here the CDR3 reads CASSQGRGQAKNIQYF. The CDR3 DNA is TGCGCCAGCAGCCAAGGCAGGGGGCAAGCCAAAAACATTCAGTACTTC. This chain connects TRBV5-1 to TRBJ2-4; 8 bases align to TRBD1. The ends lost 4 bases at V and 0 bases at J; junction bases unmatched: 6. The germline V gene has CDR1 SGHRS and CDR2 YFSETQ. The CDR3 is made up of 16 amino acids.

Regarding this clonotype: A much more abundant neighbour one base away suggests this may be a read error. The V and J genes are TRBV2 and TRBJ2-1; D is unresolved. The germline CDR1 and CDR2 sequences are SNHLY and FYNNEI. V was cut by 5 bases and J by 13 bases, with 12 bases left in between. This CDR3 comprises 11 residues. The CDR3 is CASSSRLEQFF. DNA for the CDR3: TGTGCCAGCAGTAGTCGACTCGAACAGTTCTTC.

The sample holds a few counts of this clonotype. This sequence joins TRBV5-1 and TRBJ2-7; no definite D call. Germline CDR1 SGHRS, CDR2 YFSETQ. Deletions cut 1 base from V and 7 bases from J, with 21 bases between. This CDR3 is built from 16 residues. CDR3 DNA: TGCGCCAGCAGCTTGAACCTAGACTCCATTGGGGTAGAGCAGTACTTC. This codes for CASSLNLDSIGVEQYF.

This clonotype has just a few counts. The chain recombines TRBV29-1 with TRBJ2-1; 7 bases align to TRBD1. V was clipped by 0 bases and J by 3 bases; unmatched bases: 5. The CDR3 has 15 amino acids. Germline V CDR1 and CDR2: SQVTM, ANQGSEA. CDR3 DNA: TGCAGCGTTGAAGAAGGGGACAGCTTCTACAATGAGCAGTTCTTC. It is translated as CSVEEGDSFYNEQFF.

The gene calls are TRBV12-3 or TRBV12-4 and TRBJ2-1; TRBD1 matches at 10 bases. The J call is uncertain, as TRBJ2-7 better fits the DNA end. This CDR3 contains 15 residues. CDR3 in DNA: TGTGCCAGCAGAAGCCGGGACAGGGGCTACAATGAGCAGTACTTC. Translating gives CASRSRDRGYNEQYF.

Ten or more counts support this clonotype. The gene calls are TRBV4-1 and TRBJ2-1; perhaps TRBD1 as D (6 bases). There are 13 residues in the CDR3. CDR1 and CDR2 (germline): MGHRA, YSYEKL. V lost 8 bases and J lost 6, with 14 bases in between. The CDR3 protein is CASRARGTNEQFF. The DNA for the CDR3 is TGCGCCAGCCGGGCGAGGGGGACCAATGAGCAGTTCTTC.

This sequence joins TRBV28 and TRBJ2-4; D is ambiguous. There are 13 residues in the CDR3. V gave up 5 bases and J gave up 7 bases, with 12 bases separating them. Germline CDR1 is MDHEN and CDR2 is SYDVKM. The CDR3 sequence is CASSPTHVNIQYF. Here the CDR3 DNA reads TGTGCCAGCAGTCCAACCCACGTCAACATTCAGTACTTC.

Details on this clonotype: This clone may be a read error of a much larger clone one base away. V gene TRBV7-6 combines with J gene TRBJ1-2, with D possibly matching TRBD1 (6 bases). Germline V gene lookup returns CDR1 SGHVS and CDR2 FNYEAQ. The CDR3 length is 15 residues. The CDR3 region has the DNA TGTGCCAGCAGACACACAGTACAGGGCCCAAATGGCTCCACCTTC. Translating it yields CASRHTVQGPNGSTF.

The chain recombines TRBV5-1 with TRBJ2-1, with TRBD2 matching over 12 bases. This CDR3 spans 16 amino acids. Unmatched junction bases numbered 7, after V lost 0 bases and J lost 9 bases. Germline CDR1 reads SGHRS; CDR2 reads YFSETQ. The CDR3 nucleotides are TGCGCCAGCAGCTTGGGACTAGCGGGAGCGCGCGTTGAGCAGTTCTTC. Translation: CASSLGLAGARVEQFF.

Comments on this clonotype: A much larger clone lies a single base off, so this may be a read error. The rearrangement uses TRBV28 and TRBJ2-5; D remains ambiguous. This CDR3 region has 15 residues. Between the trimmed V and J ends, which lost 2 bases and 11 bases, there was a span of 21 bases. CDR1 and CDR2 (germline): MDHEN, SYDVKM. CDR3 DNA: TGTGCCAGCAGTTTAAACTCCCTCAGGATCAATGAGCAGTACTTC. It encodes CASSLNSLRINEQYF.

This clonotype was seen a few times. This chain connects TRBV5-4 to TRBJ2-3; D perhaps matches TRBD2 (6 bases). Looked up from germline, CDR1 is SGHNT and CDR2 is YYREEE (reference sequence). The CDR3 is 16 amino acids. V dropped 4 bases and J dropped 2 bases, with 17 bases sitting between them. In DNA, the CDR3 is TGTGCCAGCAGCCCCCCACCGGGACTCGACACAGATACGCAGTATTTT. Protein: CASSPPPGLDTDTQYF. Full variable domain (outside the CDR3, taken from reference TRBV5-4 and TRBJ2-3): ETGVTQSPTHLIKTRGQQVTLRCSSQSGHNTVSWYQQALGQGPQFIFQYYREEENGRGNFPPRFSGLQFPNYSSELNVNALELDDSALYLCASSPPPGLDTDTQYFGPGTRLTVL.

A few counts support this clonotype. This chain links TRBV7-2 with TRBJ1-5; D not resolved. Germline V CDR1 and CDR2: SGHTA, FQGNSA. This CDR3 has 12 residues. The V and J ends lost 3 bases and 5 bases respectively, with 5 bases between them. CDR3 nucleotide sequence: TGTGCCAGCAGCTTTGGGCATCAGCCCCAGCATTTT. Amino acid sequence: CASSFGHQPQHF.

At least ten counts were recorded for this clonotype. This chain links TRBV15 with TRBJ2-1; TRBD1 might be the D (6 bases). V was trimmed by 2 bases and J by 3 bases, leaving 14 bases between them. In germline, CDR1 is LNHNV, CDR2 YYDKDF (reference sequence). The CDR3 totals 16 residues. CDR3 loop: CATSRTGSWVYNEQFF. CDR3 bases: TGTGCCACCAGCAGAACAGGGAGTTGGGTCTACAATGAGCAGTTCTTC.

A remark on this clonotype: A much larger clone lies a single base off, so this may be a read error. The chain carries TRBV12-3 or TRBV12-4 and TRBJ1-4, with D possibly matching TRBD1 (6 bases). The CDR3 is 15 amino acids. The CDR3 DNA is TGTACCAGCAACGGGGGGCAGACAACTAATGAAAAACTGTTTTTT. Its translation: CTSNGGQTTNEKLFF.

This chain joins TRBV2 and TRBJ2-7; 8 nucleotides match TRBD1. Germline V gene lookup returns CDR1 SNHLY and CDR2 FYNNEI. V shed 2 bases and J 4 bases; nucleotides not matched to a gene: 7. CDR3 length: 15 amino acids. CDR3 in amino acids: CASSERGQAYYEQYF. In DNA form, the CDR3 reads TGTGCCAGCAGTGAACGGGGACAGGCTTATTACGAGCAGTACTTC. The full variable domain, its missing parts supplied by reference TRBV2 and TRBJ2-7, is EPEVTQTPSHQVTQMGQEVILRCVPISNHLYFYWYRQILGQKVEFLVSFYNNEISEKSEIFDDQFSVERPDGSNFTLKIRSTKLEDSAMYFCASSERGQAYYEQYFGPGTRLTVT.

This clonotype was recorded a few times. The chain recombines TRBV20-1 with TRBJ1-5, with D unresolved. The CDR3 has 14 residues. CDR1 is DFQATT and CDR2 is SNEGSKA in the germline V gene (reference sequence). V gave up 3 bases and J gave up 1 base, with 10 bases separating them. CDR3 in amino acids: CSASNTGSNQPQHF. The CDR3 nucleotides are TGCAGTGCTAGTAATACTGGGAGCAATCAGCCCCAGCATTTT.

J is TRBJ2-7 and V is TRBV6-1, with 7 bases identical to TRBD1. This CDR3 has 14 amino acids. Germline-derived CDR1 and CDR2 are MNHNS and SASEGT. Germline trimming cut 6 bases from V and 3 bases from J; bases unmatched to any gene: 8. CDR3 protein: CASRPGTANYEQYF. For the CDR3, the DNA is TGTGCCAGCAGGCCCGGGACAGCCAACTACGAGCAGTACTTC.

The rearrangement joins TRBV12-3 or TRBV12-4 to TRBJ2-2; D tentatively reads TRBD1 or TRBD2 (5 bases each). Trimming took 8 bases from V and 3 from J, leaving 16 bases between them. The CDR3 consists of 15 residues. In DNA, the CDR3 is TGTGCCAGCGCGCGGGCAGGGTCCGACACCGGGGAGCTGTTTTTT. This translates into CASARAGSDTGELFF.

The chain has TRBV28 and TRBJ1-4, with 7 bases fitting TRBD1. Germline V CDR1 and CDR2: MDHEN, SYDVKM. The length of the CDR3 is 12 residues. J gave up 8 bases and V 5 bases, and 2 bases lay outside the gene matches. The DNA of the CDR3 is TGTGCCAGCAGTGGACAGGAGGAAAAACTGTTTTTT. Translated: CASSGQEEKLFF.

This clonotype was seen only a few times. V and J are TRBV12-3 or TRBV12-4 and TRBJ1-1; 9 nucleotides line up with TRBD1. Losses at the gene ends were 3 bases for V and 4 bases for J; bases not matched to a gene: 9. CDR3 length: 16 amino acids. The CDR3 sequence: CASSFGQGRFGTEAFF. The CDR3 coding sequence is TGTGCCAGCAGTTTCGGACAGGGGAGGTTCGGCACTGAAGCTTTCTTT.

This clonotype was picked up many times. This chain links TRBV28 with TRBJ2-7, with D possibly being TRBD2 (6 bases). Deletions cut 6 bases from V and 2 bases from J, with 14 bases between. Germline CDR1 MDHEN, CDR2 SYDVKM. This CDR3 region has 14 residues. The CDR3: CASSSRDSPYEQYF. CDR3 nucleotides: TGTGCCAGCAGCTCCAGGGACTCCCCCTACGAGCAGTACTTC.

There are many counts of this clonotype. This chain links TRBV7-9 with TRBJ2-7; tentatively, D is TRBD2 (5 bases). V was shortened by 5 bases and J by 1 base, with 24 bases between the two germline ends. This CDR3 has 18 amino acids. CDR1 and CDR2 from the germline V gene are SEHNR and FQNEAQ (reference sequence). CDR3 coding DNA: TGTGCCAGCAGCCCCGGTGTAATGGTGAGGGAACTATCCTACGAGCAGTACTTC. Residues: CASSPGVMVRELSYEQYF.

This chain joins TRBV7-9 and TRBJ1-2, with a possible D match to TRBD1 (6 bases). The CDR3 spans 12 residues. Trimming removed 5 bases at V and 7 bases at J, with 11 bases between. Looked up from germline, CDR1 is SEHNR and CDR2 is FQNEAQ (reference sequence). In DNA, the CDR3 is TGTGCCAGCAGCCAAGACAGGTCTGGCTACACCTTC. It yields the protein CASSQDRSGYTF.